These 15 T cell receptor beta chains were all obtained from the same sample, sequenced in a study of blood T cell repertoires in COVID-19. Assay: immunoSEQ multiplex PCR; the TCRdb copy retains only in-frame clones and omits some. Of 15,000 to 20,000 clones listed, roughly nine tenths are singletons. The sequenced sample consisted of peripheral blood. These TCRs come from a man in his 60s with active COVID-19.

V gene TRBV4-1 combines with J gene TRBJ2-2; 12 nucleotides agree with TRBD1. The V gene end was trimmed by 5 bases and the J gene end by 0 bases; junction bases not matched to a gene: 7. Germline lookup yields CDR1 MGHRA and CDR2 YSYEKL. The length of the CDR3 is 18 residues. CDR3 sequence reads: CASSFTGTGGPNTGELFF. The DNA of the CDR3 is TGCGCCAGCAGCTTCACCGGGACAGGGGGCCCGAACACCGGGGAGCTGTTTTTT.

The rearrangement uses TRBV6-5 and TRBJ2-5, with D maybe TRBD2 (6 bases). The CDR3 length is 15 residues. V was shortened by 7 bases and J by 5 bases, with 20 bases between the two germline ends. CDR1 and CDR2 from the germline V gene are MNHEY and SVGAGI. The CDR3 DNA reads as TGTGCCAGCAAAAAGTCTCTAGCGTCTCTGGAGACCCAGTACTTC. It codes for CASKKSLASLETQYF.

The V gene is TRBV11-2, the J gene TRBJ1-1; no reliable D call. V was clipped by 1 base and J by 11 bases, with 14 bases between them. The CDR3 runs to 13 residues. CDR1 and CDR2 (germline): SGHAT, FQNNGV. DNA of the CDR3: TGTGCCAGCAGCTTAGTGTCGAGGCCCCGGGCTTTCTTT. Amino acid sequence: CASSLVSRPRAFF.

V gene TRBV19 combines with J gene TRBJ1-2, with D maybe TRBD1 (6 bases). The germline V gene encodes CDR1 LNHDA and CDR2 SQIVND (reference sequence). Trimming took 6 bases from V and 4 from J, leaving 18 bases between them. The CDR3 runs to 15 residues. CDR3 sequence (DNA): TGTGCCAGTAGCGCAGGGGAAAGTGGTAGCTATGGCTACACCTTC. As protein: CASSAGESGSYGYTF.

This clone has a single count. The chain employs TRBV15 and TRBJ1-5; 7 bases are a match to TRBD1. Germline CDR1 and CDR2: LNHNV and YYDKDF (reference sequence). This CDR3 contains 15 residues. Unmatched junction bases numbered 9, after V lost 5 bases and J lost 5 bases. CDR3 loop: CATSDPAQGYQPQHF. The CDR3 DNA reads TGTGCCACCAGCGACCCGGCACAGGGGTATCAGCCCCAGCATTTT.

This chain joins TRBV5-4 and TRBJ2-1, with 15 positions matching TRBD2. Per the germline V gene, CDR1 is SGHNT and CDR2 is YYREEE (reference sequence). Trimming at V came to 3 bases and at J to 6 bases, leaving 4 bases not matched to a gene. This CDR3 is built from 16 residues. The CDR3, as DNA: TGTGCCAGCAGCTCACGGGGACTAGCGGGAGGCAATGAGCAGTTCTTC. Protein sequence: CASSSRGLAGGNEQFF. The full variable domain, with the rest looked up from reference TRBV5-4 and TRBJ2-1, is ETGVTQSPTHLIKTRGQQVTLRCSSQSGHNTVSWYQQALGQGPQFIFQYYREEENGRGNFPPRFSGLQFPNYSSELNVNALELDDSALYLCASSSRGLAGGNEQFFGPGTRLTVL.

V usage is TRBV6-6 and J usage is TRBJ1-3; 7 nucleotides match TRBD1. In germline, CDR1 is MNHNY, CDR2 SVGAGI (reference sequence). The V segment lost 8 bases and the J segment 4 bases; nucleotides outside the gene matches: 5. This CDR3 is 13 amino acids long. The CDR3 region is CASDRGLGNTIYF. CDR3 bases: TGTGCCAGCGATAGGGGGCTCGGAAACACCATATATTTT.

The chain links TRBV5-6 to TRBJ2-3; 9 nucleotides align to TRBD2. After removal of 2 bases from V and 8 bases from J, the junction contained 12 bases not matched to a gene. Germline loops: CDR1 SGHDT, CDR2 YYEEEE. The CDR3 covers 16 residues. The CDR3 DNA sequence: TGTGCCAGCAGCTTTGCCGGGACTAGCAAAGCAGGTACGCAGTATTTT. The encoded protein is CASSFAGTSKAGTQYF.

J is TRBJ1-1 and V is TRBV5-4; D is possibly TRBD1 (6 bases). The CDR3 covers 13 residues. The germline gives CDR1 SGHNT, CDR2 YYREEE (reference sequence). V lost 0 bases, J lost 4 bases, and 7 bases lay in between. CDR3 in amino acids: CASSLGGPTEAFF. As DNA, the CDR3 is TGTGCCAGCAGCTTGGGGGGGCCCACTGAAGCTTTCTTT.

The chain carries TRBV5-1 and TRBJ2-2, with TRBD1 matching 7 bases. V lost 1 base to trimming and J lost 6 bases; unmatched junction nucleotides: 9. This CDR3 spans 16 amino acids. The V gene's germline CDR1 is SGHRS and CDR2 YFSETQ. The CDR3 nucleotides are TGCGCCAGCAGCTTGAACGTTGGACAGGCCGCCGGGGAGCTGTTTTTT. Translated: CASSLNVGQAAGELFF.

This chain uses TRBV12-5 with TRBJ2-7, with D perhaps TRBD1 (6 bases). CDR1 and CDR2 (germline): LGHNT, FRNRAP. V was clipped by 0 bases and J by 5 bases, with 17 bases between them. The CDR3 loop spans 16 amino acids. The CDR3 DNA is TGTGCTAGTGGTTTGGTGGCGGGCAGGGGTACCGACGAGCAGTACTTC. Residues: CASGLVAGRGTDEQYF.

This chain links TRBV7-2 with TRBJ2-1, with D tentatively TRBD2 (5 bases). CDR3 length: 15 amino acids. The germline V gene has CDR1 SGHTA and CDR2 FQGNSA. V dropped 3 bases and J dropped 3 bases, with 12 bases sitting between them. The CDR3, as DNA: TGTGCCAGCAGCTTGGGCGGGCCCCGCTACAATGAGCAGTTCTTC. Its translation: CASSLGGPRYNEQFF.

The chain combines TRBV3-1 (or the pseudogene TRBV3-2) with TRBJ1-2; 11 bases align to TRBD1. Germline lookup yields CDR1 LGHDT and CDR2 YNNKEL (reference sequence). CDR3 length: 16 amino acids. Trimming cost V 7 bases and J 5 bases; bases outside gene matches: 12. This chain's CDR3 is CASTQGRTGGGYGYTF. The CDR3 DNA reads TGTGCCAGCACTCAAGGGCGGACAGGGGGCGGTTATGGCTACACCTTC.

In DNA, the CDR3 is TGTGCCAGCGGGGGCCCGACAGATACGCAGTATTTT. It encodes CASGGPTDTQYF. V gene TRBV4-2 combines with J gene TRBJ2-3; TRBD1 might be the D (6 bases). CDR1 and CDR2 from the germline V gene are LGHNA and YNFKEQ. Trimming removed 8 bases from V and 3 bases from J, with 9 bases in between. There are 12 residues in the CDR3.

J is TRBJ1-6 and V is TRBV5-1, with 10 bases that match TRBD1. The CDR3 sequence is 15 residues long. CDR1 is SGHRS and CDR2 is YFSETQ in the germline V gene. With 0 bases clipped from V and 8 bases from J, the junction kept 2 bases outside the gene matches. The CDR3 protein is CASSLGGQGDSPLHF. The CDR3 DNA reads TGCGCCAGCAGCTTGGGCGGACAGGGGGATTCACCCCTCCACTTT.